This T cell receptor beta chain was sequenced in a study of blood T cell repertoires in COVID-19. Study-wide context: Sites in the United States, Italy and Spain provided acute and convalescent COVID-19 samples. T cells, B-cell-depleted T cells, or PBMCs supplied cDNA or gDNA.

CDR1 and CDR2 from the germline V gene are SGDLS and YYNGEE. CDR3 length: 16 amino acids. V dropped 4 bases and J dropped 4; count of bases not matched to a gene: 5. Enrolment of Seattle patients took place during active infection, and they were followed longitudinally. Authors' methods: Nucleated cell counts were estimated from reference gene primer amplification. Generated by immunoSEQ multiplex PCR, the TCRdb table keeps only in-frame clones and is missing some. From that table come the V and J calls and clone size; the DNA was used to work out D and trimming. The sample includes 300,000 to 400,000 clones, 88% of them seen just once.

J is TRBJ2-5 and V is TRBV9; 15 bases map to TRBD2. The clonotype was recovered from a woman in her 70s with COVID-19, enrolled during active disease. The sample consisted of peripheral blood. CDR3: CASSRGTSGGRETQYF. The CDR3 region has the DNA TGTGCCAGCAGCCGTGGGACTAGCGGGGGGAGAGAGACCCAGTACTTC.